The 14 T cell receptor beta chains given below trace back to one sample, sequenced in a study of Tregs in tolerant kidney transplant recipients. These receptors have no identified antigens. TCRdb keeps only in-frame clones here, not all; method: immunoSEQ multiplex PCR. In the table there are a few thousand clones, around 41% of which are singletons. Material for sequencing was Tregs from blood grown in culture. The receptors were sampled from a human donor in good health.

This clone came up a few times. The CDR3 DNA is TGTGCCAGCAGTTACCGACTTAACCGGGCCGGTGGCTACACCTTC. Translation: CASSYRLNRAGGYTF. The rearrangement links TRBV6-5 to TRBJ1-2; no clear D gene. This CDR3 spans 15 amino acids. Germline V lookup: CDR1 MNHEY, CDR2 SVGAGI. V lost 2 bases and J 7 bases, leaving 17 bases between the germline ends.

In its sample, this clone was seen once. The gene calls are TRBV5-1 and TRBJ2-3; D is unclear. CDR3 length: 16 residues. The V gene lost 4 bases and the J gene lost 5 bases, with 20 bases spanning the gap. Germline lookup yields CDR1 SGHRS and CDR2 YFSETQ. The CDR3, as DNA: TGCGCCAGCAGCCAAACGTGGGGAAGTATTGGAGATACGCAGTATTTT. Translation gives CASSQTWGSIGDTQYF. Full variable domain (outside the CDR3, taken from reference TRBV5-1 and TRBJ2-3): KAGVTQTPRYLIKTRGQQVTLSCSPISGHRSVSWYQQTPGQGLQFLFEYFSETQRNKGNFPGRFSGRQFSNSRSEMNVSTLELGDSALYLCASSQTWGSIGDTQYFGPGTRLTVL.

In this sample, this clone is medium-sized (0.01 to 0.1%). The chain employs TRBV12-5 and TRBJ2-3; tentatively, D is TRBD2 (6 bases). V lost 3 bases to trimming and J lost 9 bases, with 13 bases between them. Germline assignment: CDR1 LGHNT and CDR2 FRNRAP. The CDR3 extends over 13 amino acids. This CDR3 reads CASGFREHMTQYF. The CDR3 coding sequence is TGTGCTAGTGGTTTCCGGGAGCACATGACGCAGTATTTT.

CDR3 DNA sequence: TGTGCCATCAGGGGATCGAACACCGGGGAGCTGTTTTTT. This codes for CAIRGSNTGELFF. V and J are TRBV10-3 and TRBJ2-2; D gene uncertain. The CDR3 has 13 residues. Deletions cut 6 bases from V and 0 bases from J, with 5 bases between. Germline CDR1 ENHRY, CDR2 SYGVKD.

The genes are TRBV10-3 and TRBJ1-2, with D tentatively TRBD1 (6 bases). CDR1 is ENHRY, CDR2 SYGVKD, per germline. V lost 10 bases to trimming and J lost 4 bases, with 16 bases between them. The CDR3 extends over 13 amino acids. The CDR3 reads CASRVQGGYGYTF. CDR3 sequence (DNA): TGTGCCAGCAGGGTACAGGGTGGCTATGGCTACACCTTC.

In its sample, this clone is medium-sized (0.01 to 0.1%). This chain connects TRBV5-1 to TRBJ1-2; D is undetermined. V was shortened by 1 base and J by 3 bases, with 7 bases between the two germline ends. There are 13 residues in the CDR3. Germline V CDR1 and CDR2: SGHRS, YFSETQ. CDR3 protein: CASSLSGYYGYTF. The CDR3, as DNA: TGCGCCAGCAGCTTGTCTGGGTACTATGGCTACACCTTC.

About this clone itself: At one boundary the junction diverges from the germline segment, which might be a read error. The chain recombines TRBV5-1 with TRBJ2-7; 9 bases map to TRBD1. This CDR3 contains 15 residues. CDR1 SGHRS and CDR2 YFSETQ come from the germline V gene. CDR3 DNA: TGTGCCAGCAGTCACATCGGACAGGGGAGCTACGAGCAGTACTTC. As protein: CASSHIGQGSYEQYF.

V usage is TRBV9 and J usage is TRBJ2-2, with unresolved D. This CDR3 is 13 amino acids long. Trimming left V 2 bases short and J 6 bases short, with 8 bases between. Germline CDR1 and CDR2: SGDLS and YYNGEE. The CDR3 spells CASSVQVAGELFF. The CDR3 DNA sequence: TGTGCCAGCAGCGTTCAGGTAGCCGGGGAGCTGTTTTTT.

Judged by abundance, this clone is medium-sized (0.01 to 0.1%). V and J are TRBV5-1 and TRBJ2-7, with D tentatively TRBD2 (5 bases). The CDR3 is made up of 15 amino acids. The germline V gene has CDR1 SGHRS and CDR2 YFSETQ. V lost 4 bases and J 5 bases, leaving 19 bases between the germline ends. CDR3 loop: CASSRQVRGGDEQYF. DNA of the CDR3: TGCGCCAGCAGCCGGCAAGTCCGGGGTGGAGACGAGCAGTACTTC.

This clone was seen a handful of times. The V gene is TRBV18, the J gene TRBJ1-5; D is perhaps TRBD1 (5 bases). Trimming stripped 6 bases from V and 7 bases from J, with 16 bases between. The CDR3 extends over 14 amino acids. CDR1 and CDR2 from the germline V gene are KGHSH and LQKENI. CDR3: CASSPQGRGQPQHF. DNA for the CDR3: TGTGCCAGCTCGCCGCAGGGAAGAGGCCAGCCCCAGCATTTT.

The rearrangement uses TRBV7-9 and TRBJ2-2, with TRBD2 identical over 9 bases. Germline values: CDR1 SEHNR, CDR2 FQNEAQ (reference sequence). The trim removed 5 bases at V and 5 bases at J, leaving 18 bases unmatched. This CDR3 is built from 19 residues. CDR3 nucleotide sequence: TGTGCCAGCAGCCGTGTAAGCCAGCGGGGGGCCTTGAGTACCGGGGAGCTGTTTTTT. This encodes CASSRVSQRGALSTGELFF.

The rearrangement links TRBV27 to TRBJ1-2; no clear D gene. CDR3 length: 14 residues. Germline assignment: CDR1 MNHEY and CDR2 SMNVEV (reference sequence). V was shortened by 0 bases and J by 12 bases, with 17 bases between the two germline ends. For the CDR3, the DNA is TGTGCCAGCAGTTTATCTGTATTTGGGCAGTCTCACACCTTC. It encodes CASSLSVFGQSHTF.

The chain employs TRBV7-9 and TRBJ2-7, with TRBD2 matching 9 bases. Losses at the gene ends were 5 bases for V and 6 bases for J; bases not matched to a gene: 11. Germline V CDR1 and CDR2: SEHNR, FQNEAQ (reference sequence). The CDR3 is 15 residues long. For the CDR3, the DNA is TGTGCCAGCAGCAGACTAGCGGTATTACGGGGCGAGCAGTACTTC. It translates to CASSRLAVLRGEQYF.

This clone was picked up a small number of times. V and J are TRBV2 and TRBJ1-2, with 7 nucleotides matching TRBD1. The CDR3 loop spans 14 amino acids. Unmatched junction bases numbered 4, after V lost 6 bases and J lost 0 bases. Germline CDR1 SNHLY, CDR2 FYNNEI. The CDR3 DNA is TGTGCCAGCAGAGGCGACAGGGCTAACTATGGCTACACCTTC. Translation: CASRGDRANYGYTF.